Detailed here is one TCR beta chain. Its target is not known. This entry is derived from a study of chemoradiotherapy in HPV16-positive cancers. Overall study context: Functional T-cell assays on two HPV16-positive patients' cells defined candidate HPV-specific clones and common TCR motifs. Study findings and constraints: Candidate HPV-specific clones and E7-related TCR motifs grew in tumor during treatment. HPV-responsive T-cell expansion during chemoradiotherapy was linked to improved recurrence-free survival in HPV16-positive patients.

Sequenced by immunoSEQ multiplex PCR; TCRdb stores in-frame clones only, minus some. The sample holds approximately 30,000 clones, 93% seen once. CDR1 and CDR2 (germline): SGHTA, FQGNSA. This CDR3 is built from 15 residues. V was clipped by 5 bases and J by 5 bases; unmatched bases: 7. The rearrangement links TRBV7-2 to TRBJ2-1; TRBD2 matches at 9 bases. The TCR sequence derives from a human donor with HPV-associated anogenital cancer. The starting material was blood, obtained from a patient who underwent chemoradiotherapy. The CDR3 loop reads CASSLAGGDHNEQFF. CDR3 DNA sequence: TGTGCCAGCAGCCTCGCGGGGGGGGACCACAATGAGCAGTTCTTC.